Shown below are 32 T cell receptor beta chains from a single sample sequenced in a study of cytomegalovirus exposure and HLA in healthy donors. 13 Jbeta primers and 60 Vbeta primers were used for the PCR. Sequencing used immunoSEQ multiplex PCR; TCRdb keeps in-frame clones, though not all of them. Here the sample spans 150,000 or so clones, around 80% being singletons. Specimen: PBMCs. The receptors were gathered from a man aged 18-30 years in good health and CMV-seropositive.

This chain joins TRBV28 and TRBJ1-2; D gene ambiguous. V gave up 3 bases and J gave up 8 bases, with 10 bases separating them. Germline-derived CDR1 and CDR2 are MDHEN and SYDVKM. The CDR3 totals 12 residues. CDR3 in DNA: TGTGCCAGCAGTTTGAACGCTAGAGGCTACACCTTC. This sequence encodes CASSLNARGYTF.

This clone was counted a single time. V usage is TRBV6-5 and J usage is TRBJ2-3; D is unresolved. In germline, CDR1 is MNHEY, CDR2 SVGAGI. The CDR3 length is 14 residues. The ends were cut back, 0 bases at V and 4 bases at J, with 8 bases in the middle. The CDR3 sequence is CASSYSIAADTQYF. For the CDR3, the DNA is TGTGCCAGCAGTTACTCGATAGCCGCAGATACGCAGTATTTT.

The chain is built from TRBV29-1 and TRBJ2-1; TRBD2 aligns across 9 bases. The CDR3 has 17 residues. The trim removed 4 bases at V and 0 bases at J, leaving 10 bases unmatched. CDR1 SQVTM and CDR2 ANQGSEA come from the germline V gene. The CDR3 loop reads CSVAGLAGLASYNEQFF. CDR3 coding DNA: TGCAGCGTTGCAGGGCTAGCGGGACTCGCCTCCTACAATGAGCAGTTCTTC.

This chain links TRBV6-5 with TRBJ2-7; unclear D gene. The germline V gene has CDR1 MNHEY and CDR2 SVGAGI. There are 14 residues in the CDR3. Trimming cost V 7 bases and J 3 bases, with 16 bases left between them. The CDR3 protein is CASTNELSYYEQYF. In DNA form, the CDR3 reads TGTGCCAGCACCAACGAACTATCTTACTACGAGCAGTACTTC.

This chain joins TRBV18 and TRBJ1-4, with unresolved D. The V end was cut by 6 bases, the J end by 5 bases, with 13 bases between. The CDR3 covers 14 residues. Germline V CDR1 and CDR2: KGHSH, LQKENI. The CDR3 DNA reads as TGTGCCAGCTCGAGTGGAGTCGTGAATGAAAAACTGTTTTTT. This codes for CASSSGVVNEKLFF.

CDR3 sequence: CASSLEGFYGYTF. The CDR3 DNA reads as TGTGCCAGCAGCTTAGAGGGCTTCTATGGCTACACCTTC. The V gene is TRBV11-2, the J gene TRBJ1-2; D is unresolved. V was clipped by 0 bases and J by 4 bases, with 6 bases between them. This CDR3 comprises 13 residues. CDR1 is SGHAT and CDR2 is FQNNGV in the germline V gene.

The CDR3 sequence is CASSYNGQSPAFF. The CDR3 region has the DNA TGTGCCAGCAGTTACAATGGACAGTCCCCGGCTTTCTTT. The chain employs TRBV6-5 and TRBJ1-1; perhaps TRBD1 as D (6 bases). The germline V and J ends were trimmed by 2 bases and 11 bases, with 15 bases remaining between them. Germline CDR1 is MNHEY and CDR2 is SVGAGI. CDR3 size: 13 residues.

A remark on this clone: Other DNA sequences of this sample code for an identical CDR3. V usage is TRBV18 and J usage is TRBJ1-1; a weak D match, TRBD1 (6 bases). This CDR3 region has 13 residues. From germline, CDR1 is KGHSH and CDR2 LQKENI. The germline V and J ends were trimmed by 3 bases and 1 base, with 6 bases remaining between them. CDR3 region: CASSPGQNTEAFF. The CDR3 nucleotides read TGTGCCAGCTCACCGGGACAGAACACTGAAGCTTTCTTT.

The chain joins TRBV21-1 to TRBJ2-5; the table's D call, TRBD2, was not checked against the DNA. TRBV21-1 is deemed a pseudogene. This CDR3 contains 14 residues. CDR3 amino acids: CAGPLAGEGETQYF. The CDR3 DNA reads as TGTGCCGGACCACTAGCGGGAGAGGGCGAGACCCAGTACTTC.

CDR3 sequence (DNA): TGTGCCAGCAGTCGAGGACTAGATGAGTACGAGCAGTACTTC. This translates into CASSRGLDEYEQYF. The chain links TRBV14 to TRBJ2-7; 7 bases are a match to TRBD2. Unmatched junction bases numbered 9, after V lost 6 bases and J lost 4 bases. This CDR3 comprises 14 residues. CDR1 is SGHDN and CDR2 is FVKESK in the germline V gene.

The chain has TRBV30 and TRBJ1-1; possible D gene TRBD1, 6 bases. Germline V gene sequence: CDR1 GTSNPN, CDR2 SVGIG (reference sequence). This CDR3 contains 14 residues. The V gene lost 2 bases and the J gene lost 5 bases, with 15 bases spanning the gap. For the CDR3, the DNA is TGTGCCTGGAGTAAAGGACAGTGGGGGACTGAAGCTTTCTTT. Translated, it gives CAWSKGQWGTEAFF.

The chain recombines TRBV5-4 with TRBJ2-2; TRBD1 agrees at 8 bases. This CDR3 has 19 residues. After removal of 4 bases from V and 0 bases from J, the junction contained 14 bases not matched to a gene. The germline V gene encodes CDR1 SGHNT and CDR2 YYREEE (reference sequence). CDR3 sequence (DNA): TGTGCCAGCAGCACATTCAGGACAGGGTGGAAGGCGAACACCGGGGAGCTGTTTTTT. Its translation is CASSTFRTGWKANTGELFF.

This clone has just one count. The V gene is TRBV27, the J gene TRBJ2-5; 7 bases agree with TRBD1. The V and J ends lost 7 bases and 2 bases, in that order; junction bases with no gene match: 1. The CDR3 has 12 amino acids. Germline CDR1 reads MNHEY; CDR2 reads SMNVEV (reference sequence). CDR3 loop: CASKGQQETQYF. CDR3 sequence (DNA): TGTGCCAGCAAGGGACAGCAAGAGACCCAGTACTTC.

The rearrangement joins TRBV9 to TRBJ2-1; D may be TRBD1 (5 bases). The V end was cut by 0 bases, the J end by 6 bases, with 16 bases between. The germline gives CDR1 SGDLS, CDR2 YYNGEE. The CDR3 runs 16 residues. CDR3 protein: CASSVEGQVRANEQFF. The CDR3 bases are TGTGCCAGCAGCGTAGAGGGGCAGGTCAGGGCCAATGAGCAGTTCTTC.

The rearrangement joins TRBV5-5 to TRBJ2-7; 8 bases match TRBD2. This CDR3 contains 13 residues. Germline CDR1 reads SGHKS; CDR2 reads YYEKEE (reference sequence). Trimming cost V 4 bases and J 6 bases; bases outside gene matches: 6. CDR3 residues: CASSPEREGEQYF. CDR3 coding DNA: TGTGCCAGCAGCCCCGAACGGGAGGGCGAGCAGTACTTC.

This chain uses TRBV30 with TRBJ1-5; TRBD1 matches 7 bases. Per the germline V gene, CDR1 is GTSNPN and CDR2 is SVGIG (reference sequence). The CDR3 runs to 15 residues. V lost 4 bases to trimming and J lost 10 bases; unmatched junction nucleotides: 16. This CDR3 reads CAWKEGDRESYPQHF. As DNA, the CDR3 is TGTGCCTGGAAGGAAGGCGACAGGGAGAGCTACCCCCAGCATTTT.

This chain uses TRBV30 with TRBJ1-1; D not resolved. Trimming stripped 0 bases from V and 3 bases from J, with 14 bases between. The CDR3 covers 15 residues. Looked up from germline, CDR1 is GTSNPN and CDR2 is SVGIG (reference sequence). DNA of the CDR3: TGTGCCTGGAGTGTCGGGGAGCGGGGTGACACTGAAGCTTTCTTT. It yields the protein CAWSVGERGDTEAFF. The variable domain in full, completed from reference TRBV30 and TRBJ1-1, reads SQTIHQWPATLVQPVGSPLSLECTVEGTSNPNLYWYRQAAGRGLQLLFYSVGIGQISSEVPQNLSASRPQDRQFILSSKKLLLSDSGFYLCAWSVGERGDTEAFFGQGTRLTVV.

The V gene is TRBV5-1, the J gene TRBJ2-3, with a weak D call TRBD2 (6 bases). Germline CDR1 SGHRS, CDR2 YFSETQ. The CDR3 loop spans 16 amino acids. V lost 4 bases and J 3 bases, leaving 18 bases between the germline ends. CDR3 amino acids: CASSNAGTQRTDTQYF. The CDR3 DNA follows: TGCGCCAGCAGCAACGCCGGGACTCAACGAACAGATACGCAGTATTTT.

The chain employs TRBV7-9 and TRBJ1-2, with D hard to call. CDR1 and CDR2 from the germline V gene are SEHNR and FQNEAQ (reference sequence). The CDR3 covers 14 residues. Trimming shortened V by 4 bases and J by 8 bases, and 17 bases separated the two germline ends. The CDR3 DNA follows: TGTGCCAGCAGCTCTGGCAGGAGGGTGGACGGCTACACCTTC. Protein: CASSSGRRVDGYTF.

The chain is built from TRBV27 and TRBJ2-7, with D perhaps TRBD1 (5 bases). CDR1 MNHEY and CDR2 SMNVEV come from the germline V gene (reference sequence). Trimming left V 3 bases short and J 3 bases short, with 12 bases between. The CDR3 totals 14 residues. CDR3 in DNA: TGTGCCAGCAGTTTTGGGCAGGGAAGCTACGAGCAGTACTTC. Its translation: CASSFGQGSYEQYF.

This chain's CDR3 is CASSSRRFGGDRRTRGYTF. In DNA, the CDR3 is TGTGCCAGCAGTTCTAGAAGGTTTGGAGGGGATCGCCGGACACGTGGCTACACCTTC. The chain carries TRBV28 and TRBJ1-2; D perhaps matches TRBD1 (5 bases). The CDR3 covers 19 residues. Germline assignment: CDR1 MDHEN and CDR2 SYDVKM. Trimming pared 4 bases from V and 7 bases from J, leaving 31 bases between.

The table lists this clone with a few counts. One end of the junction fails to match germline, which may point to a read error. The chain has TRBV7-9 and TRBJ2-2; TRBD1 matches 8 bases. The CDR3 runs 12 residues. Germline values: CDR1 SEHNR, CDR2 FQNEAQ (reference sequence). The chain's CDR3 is CSSRGPAGELFF. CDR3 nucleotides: TGTTCCAGCAGGGGGCCCGCCGGGGAGCTGTTTTTT.

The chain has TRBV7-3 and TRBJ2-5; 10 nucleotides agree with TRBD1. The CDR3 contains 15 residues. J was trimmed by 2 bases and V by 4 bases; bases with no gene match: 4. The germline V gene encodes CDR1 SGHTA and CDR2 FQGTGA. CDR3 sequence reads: CASSSPGQGQETQYF. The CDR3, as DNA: TGTGCCAGCAGCTCTCCGGGACAGGGGCAAGAGACCCAGTACTTC.

The CDR3 DNA reads TGTGCCAGCAGCTCAACCCAGGGCCTACCGGGGAACACTGAAGCTTTCTTT. This translates into CASSSTQGLPGNTEAFF. The V call is TRBV7-8, the J call TRBJ1-1; the D gene is possibly TRBD1 (5 bases). In germline, CDR1 is SGHVS, CDR2 FQNEAQ. The CDR3 is made up of 17 amino acids. With 4 bases removed from V and 1 base from J, the gap between germline ends came to 19 bases.

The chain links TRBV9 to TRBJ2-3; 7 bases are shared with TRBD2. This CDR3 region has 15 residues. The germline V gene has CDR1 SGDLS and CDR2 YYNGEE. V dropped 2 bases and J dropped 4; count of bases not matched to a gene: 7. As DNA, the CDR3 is TGTGCCAGCAGCGTTTCGGCGGGAGTGGCAGATACGCAGTATTTT. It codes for CASSVSAGVADTQYF.

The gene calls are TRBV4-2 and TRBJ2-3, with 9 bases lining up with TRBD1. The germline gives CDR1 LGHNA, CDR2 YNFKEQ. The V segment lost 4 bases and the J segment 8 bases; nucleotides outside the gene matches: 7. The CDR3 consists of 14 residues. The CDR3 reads CASSRETGGGTQYF. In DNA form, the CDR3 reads TGTGCCAGCAGCCGCGAGACAGGGGGGGGTACGCAGTATTTT.

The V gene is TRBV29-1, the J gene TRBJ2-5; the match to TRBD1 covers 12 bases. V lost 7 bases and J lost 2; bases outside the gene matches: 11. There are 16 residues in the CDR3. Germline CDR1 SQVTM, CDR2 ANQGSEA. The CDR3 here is CSAYPGTGGLQETQYF. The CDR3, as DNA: TGCAGCGCCTATCCCGGGACAGGGGGCCTTCAAGAGACCCAGTACTTC.

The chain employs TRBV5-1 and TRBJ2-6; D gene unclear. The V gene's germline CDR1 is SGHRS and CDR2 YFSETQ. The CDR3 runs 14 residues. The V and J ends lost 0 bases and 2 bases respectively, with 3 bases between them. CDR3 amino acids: CASSLDTGANVLTF. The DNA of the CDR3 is TGCGCCAGCAGCTTGGACACTGGGGCCAACGTCCTGACTTTC.

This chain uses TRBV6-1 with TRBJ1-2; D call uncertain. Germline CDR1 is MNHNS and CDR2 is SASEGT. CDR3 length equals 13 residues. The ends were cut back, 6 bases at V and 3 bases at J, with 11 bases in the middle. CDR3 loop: CASSVGEDYGYTF. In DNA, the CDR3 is TGTGCCAGCAGCGTAGGAGAGGACTATGGCTACACCTTC.

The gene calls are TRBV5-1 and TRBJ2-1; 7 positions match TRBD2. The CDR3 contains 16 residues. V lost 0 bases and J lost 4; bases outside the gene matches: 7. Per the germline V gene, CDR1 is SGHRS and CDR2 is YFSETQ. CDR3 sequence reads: CASSLVSAGDYNEQFF. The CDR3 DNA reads TGCGCCAGCAGCTTGGTCTCTGCGGGAGATTACAATGAGCAGTTCTTC.

Here the CDR3 reads CASSAGGAEETQYF. CDR3 DNA sequence: TGTGCCAGCAGTGCAGGGGGCGCCGAAGAGACCCAGTACTTC. The chain uses TRBV2 and TRBJ2-5; 8 positions agree with TRBD1. CDR3 length: 14 residues. V lost 4 bases and J lost 3; bases outside the gene matches: 4. Germline CDR1 and CDR2: SNHLY and FYNNEI.

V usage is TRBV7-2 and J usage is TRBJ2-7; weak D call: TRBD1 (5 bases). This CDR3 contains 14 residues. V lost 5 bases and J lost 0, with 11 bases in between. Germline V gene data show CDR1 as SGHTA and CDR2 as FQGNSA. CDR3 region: CASSVQDNSYEQYF. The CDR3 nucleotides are TGTGCCAGCAGCGTTCAGGACAACTCCTACGAGCAGTACTTC.